Shown below are 8 T cell receptor beta chains from a single sample sequenced in a study of blood T cell repertoires in COVID-19. Sequencing used immunoSEQ multiplex PCR; TCRdb keeps in-frame clones, though not all of them. This sample has a few hundred thousand clones, with nearly 90% found just once. Sequences were obtained from peripheral blood. These receptors originate from a middle-aged woman who had recovered from COVID-19.

This clone came up once. The gene calls are TRBV10-3 and TRBJ1-5; perhaps TRBD1 as D (5 bases). The V end was cut by 7 bases, the J end by 5 bases, with 15 bases between. CDR1 is ENHRY and CDR2 is SYGVKD in the germline V gene. CDR3 length: 14 residues. The CDR3: CAINDGQGDQPQHF. In DNA, the CDR3 is TGTGCCATCAACGACGGTCAGGGCGATCAGCCCCAGCATTTT.

The chain carries TRBV3-1 (or the pseudogene TRBV3-2) and TRBJ2-1; 7 bases match TRBD2. V trimming: 3 bases; J trimming: 4 bases; junction bases outside the gene matches: 3. The CDR3 contains 14 residues. CDR1 and CDR2 (germline): LGHDT, YNNKEL (reference sequence). CDR3 in amino acids: CASSHSGSYNEQFF. DNA for the CDR3: TGTGCCAGCAGCCATAGCGGGTCATACAATGAGCAGTTCTTC.

The J gene is TRBJ2-3, the V gene TRBV6-6, with no clear D. The CDR3 contains 15 residues. Germline lookup yields CDR1 MNHNY and CDR2 SVGAGI (reference sequence). V lost 6 bases and J lost 3, with 16 bases in between. CDR3 protein: CASSSGEFWTDTQYF. The CDR3 region has the DNA TGTGCCAGCAGCTCCGGTGAGTTCTGGACAGATACGCAGTATTTT.

CDR3 protein: CASSGANEQFF. As DNA, the CDR3 is TGTGCCAGCAGTGGCGCCAATGAGCAGTTCTTC. This sequence joins TRBV25-1 and TRBJ2-1; D is undetermined. Between the trimmed V and J ends, which lost 4 bases and 6 bases, there was a span of 4 bases. The CDR3 runs 11 residues. Germline V gene data show CDR1 as MGHDK and CDR2 as SYGVNS.

This clone was observed once. The V gene is TRBV13, the J gene TRBJ2-3; D is undetermined. Germline loops: CDR1 PRHDT, CDR2 FYEKMQ (reference sequence). The CDR3 sequence is 14 residues long. The V and J ends lost 4 bases and 3 bases respectively, with 11 bases between them. This CDR3 is CASSSLWSTDTQYF. Here the CDR3 DNA reads TGTGCCAGCAGCTCCCTCTGGAGTACAGATACGCAGTATTTT.

This chain joins TRBV9 and TRBJ2-5; 10 bases match TRBD1. V was pared by 5 bases and J by 4 bases, with 8 bases of the junction left unmatched. The CDR3 length is 15 residues. Germline V gene lookup returns CDR1 SGDLS and CDR2 YYNGEE. CDR3 sequence reads: CASSEGTGVVETQYF. The CDR3 DNA follows: TGTGCCAGCAGTGAAGGGACAGGGGTGGTAGAGACCCAGTACTTC.

As DNA, the CDR3 is TGTGCCAGCACAGGGGAGTGGACTGAAGCTTTCTTT. Translating gives CASTGEWTEAFF. This sequence joins TRBV6-5 and TRBJ1-1, with a weak D call TRBD1 (6 bases). Germline-derived CDR1 and CDR2 are MNHEY and SVGAGI. The V and J ends lost 7 bases and 5 bases respectively, with 11 bases between them. The CDR3 spans 12 residues.

In this sample, this clone turned up once. The genes are TRBV5-1 and TRBJ1-1; no clear D gene. The CDR3 loop spans 14 amino acids. Per the germline V gene, CDR1 is SGHRS and CDR2 is YFSETQ. V was shortened by 0 bases and J by 5 bases, with 11 bases between the two germline ends. The CDR3: CASSLAGSRTEAFF. The CDR3 DNA reads as TGCGCCAGCAGCTTGGCAGGCAGCCGGACTGAAGCTTTCTTT.